This T cell receptor (beta chain) stems from a study of blood T cell repertoires in COVID-19. The protocol was immunoSEQ multiplex PCR, while the TCRdb copy is restricted to in-frame clones and leaves out a portion. The data hold 200,000 to 250,000 clones, with approximately 89% observed a single time. Unmatched junction bases numbered 5, after V lost 0 bases and J lost 7 bases. Germline V gives CDR1 SGHRS, CDR2 YFSETQ. The CDR3 has 15 residues. The material sequenced was peripheral blood. J is TRBJ2-1 and V is TRBV5-1; 9 bases fit TRBD1. This receptor was identified in a woman in her thirties or forties with acute or convalescent COVID-19. The CDR3 protein is CASSLAYRGRNEQFF. In nucleotides, the CDR3 is TGCGCCAGCAGCTTGGCCTACAGGGGGCGAAATGAGCAGTTCTTC.